Listed below are T cell receptor beta chains from one sample, sequenced in a study of human T cells and chemical hapten exposure. Each CDR3 protein is one row after TCRdb ran MiXCR on the RACE reads. The data contain a few hundred thousand distinct CDR3 sequences, about 8.6% of them singletons. The sample in question was whole blood, obtained in connection with sensitization to the hapten diphenylcyclopropenone (DPC). Source of these receptors: a woman between 40 and 50 years old with alopecia areata. Some clones in this sample may be carry-over from other donors' samples. Both conserved end residues are part of each CDR3. Each record gives: clone size, J gene, V gene, D gene, CDR3 protein, CDR3 DNA. The D gene is left open where the match is weak. Clone size appears in some rows only: once, few, many, or a class for an expanded clone.

abundance: many; j_gene: TRBJ2-5; v_gene: TRBV4-1; d_gene: TRBD2; CDR3aa: CASSQISGRGKTQYF; CDR3nt: TGCGCCAGCAGCCAAATCAGCGGGAGGGGGAAGACCCAGTACTTC
abundance: many; j_gene: TRBJ2-3; v_gene: TRBV28; d_gene: .; CDR3aa: CASSPSGSGGTDTQYF; CDR3nt: TGTGCCAGCAGCCCCTCCGGGAGCGGCGGCACAGATACGCAGTATTTT
abundance: few; j_gene: TRBJ2-4; v_gene: TRBV28; d_gene: TRBD1; CDR3aa: CASSPGTGRSIQYF; CDR3nt: TGTGCCAGCAGTCCAGGGACAGGGAGGAGCATTCAGTACTTC
abundance: .; j_gene: TRBJ2-1; v_gene: TRBV29-1; d_gene: TRBD2; CDR3aa: CSVEVSGRGAYNEQFF; CDR3nt: TGCAGCGTTGAGGTTAGCGGGAGGGGAGCCTACAATGAGCAGTTCTTC
abundance: .; j_gene: TRBJ2-3; v_gene: TRBV7-9; d_gene: TRBD2; CDR3aa: CASSPSGRRLSTDTQYF; CDR3nt: TGTGCCAGCAGCCCGAGCGGGAGAAGATTGAGCACAGATACGCAGTATTTT
abundance: few; j_gene: TRBJ2-7; v_gene: TRBV5-1; d_gene: TRBD1; CDR3aa: CASNEQGASYEQYF; CDR3nt: TGCGCCAGCAACGAACAGGGGGCTTCCTACGAGCAGTACTTC
abundance: few; j_gene: TRBJ1-5; v_gene: TRBV7-2; d_gene: .; CDR3aa: CASSPATGLQPQHF; CDR3nt: TGTGCCAGCAGCCCAGCCACAGGGCTCCAGCCCCAGCATTTT
abundance: .; j_gene: TRBJ2-1; v_gene: TRBV12-3/TRBV12-4; d_gene: .; CDR3aa: CASSLMHEQFF; CDR3nt: TGTGCCAGCAGTTTAATGCATGAGCAGTTCTTC
abundance: few; j_gene: TRBJ1-1; v_gene: TRBV28; d_gene: .; CDR3aa: CASTVQGSNTEAFF; CDR3nt: TGTGCCAGCACAGTCCAGGGGTCGAACACTGAAGCTTTCTTT
abundance: many; j_gene: TRBJ2-7; v_gene: TRBV12-3/TRBV12-4; d_gene: .; CDR3aa: CASRSAYEQYF; CDR3nt: TGTGCCAGCAGATCCGCCTACGAGCAGTACTTC
abundance: .; j_gene: TRBJ1-1; v_gene: TRBV6-5; d_gene: .; CDR3aa: CASRAGPLAFF; CDR3nt: TGTGCCAGCAGGGCCGGGCCCCTCGCTTTCTTT
abundance: .; j_gene: TRBJ2-1; v_gene: TRBV4-2; d_gene: TRBD1; CDR3aa: CASSQTPGATGGNEQFF; CDR3nt: TGTGCCAGCAGCCAAACCCCTGGGGCCACAGGGGGTAATGAGCAGTTCTTC
abundance: .; j_gene: TRBJ2-2; v_gene: TRBV20-1; d_gene: TRBD1; CDR3aa: CSAQTGTGRIAGELFF; CDR3nt: TGCAGTGCACAAACCGGGACAGGGAGAATTGCCGGGGAGCTGTTTTTT
abundance: .; j_gene: TRBJ2-1; v_gene: TRBV15; d_gene: TRBD2; CDR3aa: CATSRRLQLAGAYNEQFF; CDR3nt: TGTGCCACCAGCAGACGATTACAATTAGCGGGGGCCTACAATGAGCAGTTCTTC
abundance: few; j_gene: TRBJ1-4; v_gene: TRBV7-9; d_gene: TRBD1; CDR3aa: CASNKGGGQAEKLFF; CDR3nt: TGTGCCAGCAACAAAGGAGGGGGACAGGCGGAAAAACTGTTTTTT
abundance: few; j_gene: TRBJ2-7; v_gene: TRBV6-2/TRBV6-3; d_gene: .; CDR3aa: CASSQSYGTATYEQYF; CDR3nt: TGTGCCAGCAGTCAGTCCTACGGGACTGCTACCTACGAGCAGTACTTC
abundance: many; j_gene: TRBJ2-7; v_gene: TRBV7-2; d_gene: .; CDR3aa: CASSLASSYEQYF; CDR3nt: TGTGCCAGCAGCTTAGCGAGCAGCTACGAGCAGTACTTC
abundance: many; j_gene: TRBJ2-1; v_gene: TRBV7-2; d_gene: .; CDR3aa: CASSLAASVFEQFF; CDR3nt: TGTGCCAGCAGCTTAGCTGCTAGCGTCTTTGAGCAGTTCTTC
abundance: few; j_gene: TRBJ1-5; v_gene: TRBV28; d_gene: .; CDR3aa: CASSSSGAANQPQHF; CDR3nt: TGTGCCAGCAGTTCCTCAGGGGCGGCCAATCAGCCCCAGCATTTT
abundance: few; j_gene: TRBJ2-3; v_gene: TRBV20-1; d_gene: .; CDR3aa: CSAGPPEYADTQYF; CDR3nt: TGCAGTGCTGGCCCCCCGGAGTACGCGGATACGCAGTATTTT
abundance: .; j_gene: TRBJ2-7; v_gene: TRBV10-3; d_gene: TRBD1; CDR3aa: CAIRTGTGDNEQYF; CDR3nt: TGTGCCATCAGGACTGGGACAGGAGACAACGAGCAGTACTTC
abundance: few; j_gene: TRBJ2-1; v_gene: TRBV27; d_gene: .; CDR3aa: CASSLSGGSYNEQFF; CDR3nt: TGTGCCAGCAGTTTATCAGGGGGATCGTACAATGAGCAGTTCTTC